The next 27 T cell receptor beta chains were all read from a single sample in a study of T-cell reconstitution after alpha-beta-depleted transplantation in children. The library targeted TCRbeta and was prepared with unique molecular identifiers. TCRdb ran MiXCR on the PCR reads and lists one entry per CDR3 protein. Found here are roughly 340,000 distinct CDR3 sequences, roughly 15% of them singletons; the top ten hold around 43%. Sequenced here: PBMCs, mostly from graft donor cells, sampled 360 days after TCRalphabeta/CD19-depleted stem cell transplant. The source of these receptors is a male patient aged 2 to 9 who had a stem cell transplant for acute lymphoblastic leukemia, so the T cells may come from the graft donor.

Comments on this clonotype: A single base separates this from a much larger clone, so it may be a read error. The chain employs TRBV10-3 and TRBJ2-5; D might be TRBD2 (6 bases). This CDR3 has 17 amino acids. Germline values: CDR1 ENHRY, CDR2 SYGVKD. Trimming stripped 5 bases from V and 5 bases from J, with 24 bases between. CDR3 bases: TGTGCCATCAGTCCGGACTACACAGAGCCAGCACGGGAGACCCAGTACTTC. Translation: CAISPDYTEPARETQYF.

The sample holds many counts of this clonotype. The CDR3 protein is CASSFKGDGYEQYF. CDR3 in DNA: TGTGCCAGCAGTTTCAAGGGGGATGGCTACGAGCAGTACTTC. V gene TRBV27 combines with J gene TRBJ2-7; perhaps TRBD1 as D (6 bases). This CDR3 has 14 amino acids. Deletions cut 3 bases from V and 3 bases from J, with 12 bases between. CDR1 MNHEY and CDR2 SMNVEV come from the germline V gene (reference sequence).

In its sample, this clonotype was seen a few times. A read error may account for a junction end that differs from germline. The chain uses TRBV7-7 and TRBJ2-3; TRBD1 agrees at 8 bases. CDR3 length: 16 residues. Germline CDR1 reads SSHAT; CDR2 reads FNYEAQ (reference sequence). CDR3 bases: TGTGCTAGCAGCTCAAATAACGGACAGGGTCCAGATACGCAGTATTTT. Translating gives CASSSNNGQGPDTQYF.

This clonotype was detected a few times. Compared with germline, one end of the junction differs, possibly owing to a read error. This chain joins TRBV6-2 or TRBV6-3 and TRBJ2-1; D unclear. This CDR3 spans 14 amino acids. From germline, CDR1 is MNHEY and CDR2 SVGEGT. The chain's CDR3 is CASSNSKVTNEQFF. The CDR3 coding sequence is TGTGCCAGCAGTAACTCCAAGGTGACCAATGAGCAGTTCTTC.

This clonotype came up a few times. The gene calls are TRBV20-1 and TRBJ2-7, with 8 nucleotides matching TRBD2. V was clipped by 4 bases and J by 2 bases; unmatched bases: 7. Germline CDR1 DFQATT, CDR2 SNEGSKA (reference sequence). The CDR3 is 14 residues long. CDR3 DNA sequence: TGCAGTGCTATGACTAGCGAGACCCCCTACGAGCAGTACTTC. This codes for CSAMTSETPYEQYF.

In its sample, this clonotype was seen many times. The rearrangement links TRBV3-1 to TRBJ2-1, with 7 bases lining up with TRBD2. Germline V gene lookup returns CDR1 LGHDT and CDR2 YNNKEL (reference sequence). Unmatched junction bases numbered 2, after V lost 1 base and J lost 5 bases. There are 14 residues in the CDR3. Written as DNA, the CDR3 is TGTGCCAGCAGCCAAGGACTAGCAGACAATGAGCAGTTCTTC. Its translation is CASSQGLADNEQFF.

This clonotype occurred a few times. The CDR3 DNA is TGTGCCAGCAGCGTAGAGCGGGAGGCGGATTCCACAGATACGCAGTATTTT. This gives the protein CASSVEREADSTDTQYF. This rearrangement joins TRBV9 to TRBJ2-3; 9 bases are a match to TRBD2. The CDR3 consists of 17 residues. The germline V gene encodes CDR1 SGDLS and CDR2 YYNGEE. V lost 0 bases and J lost 2; bases outside the gene matches: 7.

The chain is built from TRBV4-3 and TRBJ2-1, with D maybe TRBD2 (6 bases). The CDR3 contains 20 residues. Trimming shortened V by 0 bases and J by 3 bases, and 24 bases separated the two germline ends. From germline, CDR1 is LGHNA and CDR2 YSLEER. The CDR3 protein is CASSQEIRGTHSGRYNEQFF. Written as DNA, the CDR3 is TGCGCCAGCAGCCAAGAAATTAGAGGGACCCATAGCGGCCGCTACAATGAGCAGTTCTTC.

Many counts were recorded for this clonotype. J is TRBJ1-1 and V is TRBV6-2 or TRBV6-3; D is perhaps TRBD1 (5 bases). Germline CDR1 and CDR2: MNHEY and SVGEGT. Trimming removed 0 bases from V and 0 bases from J, with 23 bases in between. The CDR3 extends over 20 amino acids. CDR3 region: CASSYSIRSIFRGLNTEAFF. CDR3 nucleotides: TGTGCCAGCAGTTACTCGATTAGAAGCATCTTTAGGGGATTGAACACTGAAGCTTTCTTT.

This clonotype was recorded many times. Its ends do not fully match the called genes, so a read error is possible. The rearrangement uses TRBV5-1 and TRBJ1-3, with D maybe TRBD1 (5 bases). The CDR3 is 13 residues long. Germline loops: CDR1 SGHRS, CDR2 YFSETQ. The CDR3 here is CASSPGTGNTIYF. The CDR3, as DNA: TGCGCCAGCAGCCCCGGGACTGGGAACACCATATATTTT.

This clonotype was detected a few times. The chain carries TRBV18 and TRBJ1-2; D remains ambiguous. The CDR3 runs 13 residues. V was trimmed by 3 bases and J by 4 bases, leaving 9 bases between them. Germline-derived CDR1 and CDR2 are KGHSH and LQKENI. As DNA, the CDR3 is TGTGCCAGCTCACCCGGGCAGACCTATGGCTACACCTTC. Translated, it gives CASSPGQTYGYTF.

The chain is built from TRBV20-1 and TRBJ2-7, with a tentative D call TRBD1 (7 bases). Germline V gene data show CDR1 as DFQATT and CDR2 as SNEGSKA (reference sequence). V was shortened by 0 bases and J by 3 bases, with 12 bases between the two germline ends. CDR3 length equals 14 residues. CDR3 in DNA: TGCAGTGCTAGAGATTTCCAGGGGGGCTACGAGCAGTACTTC. Translation: CSARDFQGGYEQYF.

The chain recombines TRBV5-5 with TRBJ2-1; D gene unclear. The germline CDR1 and CDR2 sequences are SGHKS and YYEKEE (reference sequence). The CDR3 length is 11 residues. Trimming left V 4 bases short and J 5 bases short, with 4 bases between. In nucleotides, the CDR3 is TGTGCCAGCAGCAAAAACAATGAGCAGTTCTTC. Its protein is CASSKNNEQFF.

This clonotype was counted at least ten times. The chain links TRBV2 to TRBJ1-4; 7 bases fit TRBD1. CDR1 and CDR2 (germline): SNHLY, FYNNEI. This CDR3 region has 14 residues. V was clipped by 3 bases and J by 7 bases; unmatched bases: 5. The CDR3 DNA reads as TGTGCCAGCAGTGATTCCCAGGGGGGTGAAAAACTGTTTTTT. It codes for CASSDSQGGEKLFF.

The chain couples TRBV12-3 or TRBV12-4 to TRBJ2-1; D perhaps matches TRBD2 (6 bases). The V end was cut by 3 bases, the J end by 4 bases, with 16 bases between. CDR3 length: 16 amino acids. CDR3 region: CASSLGPRGRYNEQFF. The CDR3 DNA reads as TGTGCCAGCAGTTTGGGGCCGAGAGGGAGGTACAATGAGCAGTTCTTC.

This clonotype was counted many times. The chain joins TRBV7-8 to TRBJ2-3; TRBD1 aligns across 8 bases. Trimming cost V 6 bases and J 0 bases; bases outside gene matches: 5. Looked up from germline, CDR1 is SGHVS and CDR2 is FQNEAQ. CDR3 size: 15 residues. In nucleotides, the CDR3 is TGTGCCAGCAGGAGACAGGGGTTCAGCACAGATACGCAGTATTTT. Protein: CASRRQGFSTDTQYF. The whole variable domain, remainder taken from reference TRBV7-8 and TRBJ2-3, is GAGVSQSPRYKVAKRGQDVALRCDPISGHVSLFWYQQALGQGPEFLTYFQNEAQLDKSGLPSDRFFAERPEGSVSTLKIQRTQQEDSAVYLCASRRQGFSTDTQYFGPGTRLTVL.

The chain carries TRBV27 and TRBJ2-2; 11 bases fit TRBD2. CDR3 length: 14 residues. After removal of 7 bases from V and 7 bases from J, the junction contained 5 bases not matched to a gene. The germline gives CDR1 MNHEY, CDR2 SMNVEV (reference sequence). The CDR3 nucleotides are TGTGCCAGCAAACTAGCGGGAGTGATCGGGGAGCTGTTTTTT. It yields the protein CASKLAGVIGELFF.

The rearrangement joins TRBV12-3 or TRBV12-4 to TRBJ2-5; weak D call: TRBD2 (5 bases). CDR3 size: 14 residues. V lost 4 bases and J 2 bases, leaving 11 bases between the germline ends. The CDR3 DNA follows: TGTGCCAGCAGTTCAGGACTGCCACAAGAGACCCAGTACTTC. Protein sequence: CASSSGLPQETQYF.

This clonotype was counted between two and nine times. V gene TRBV27 combines with J gene TRBJ1-5, with D unclear. Germline V gives CDR1 MNHEY, CDR2 SMNVEV (reference sequence). This CDR3 has 13 amino acids. Trimming removed 4 bases at V and 5 bases at J, with 9 bases between. The CDR3 DNA follows: TGTGCCAGCAGTTATACAGCGCATCAGCCCCAGCATTTT. Its translation is CASSYTAHQPQHF.

Only a few counts were recorded for this clonotype. The rearrangement uses TRBV18 and TRBJ1-2; D gene ambiguous. This CDR3 has 12 amino acids. Germline V gives CDR1 KGHSH, CDR2 LQKENI. Between the trimmed V and J ends, which lost 3 bases and 7 bases, there was a span of 9 bases. The CDR3 region is CASSPDGRGYTF. In DNA form, the CDR3 reads TGTGCCAGCTCACCGGACGGTCGTGGCTACACCTTC.

The chain couples TRBV5-6 to TRBJ2-7, with D possibly TRBD2 on 6 matching bases. The CDR3 is made up of 14 amino acids. V shed 4 bases and J shed 4 bases, with 15 bases lying between them. The V gene's germline CDR1 is SGHDT and CDR2 YYEEEE. The CDR3 loop is CASSQWGDLYEQYF. CDR3 DNA: TGTGCCAGCAGCCAGTGGGGGGACCTGTACGAGCAGTACTTC. Filled out from reference TRBV5-6 and TRBJ2-7, the complete variable domain reads DAGVTQSPTHLIKTRGQQVTLRCSPKSGHDTVSWYQQALGQGPQFIFQYYEEEERQRGNFPDRFSGHQFPNYSSELNVNALLLGDSALYLCASSQWGDLYEQYFGPGTRLTVT.

This rearrangement joins TRBV7-2 to TRBJ1-2; 8 nucleotides agree with TRBD1. The CDR3 spans 14 residues. Germline V lookup: CDR1 SGHTA, CDR2 FQGNSA. J was trimmed by 8 bases and V by 1 base; bases with no gene match: 6. The DNA of the CDR3 is TGTGCCAGCAGCTTAGGACAGGGGTTCGGAGGCTACACCTTC. This encodes CASSLGQGFGGYTF. Supplemented by reference TRBV7-2 and TRBJ1-2, the full variable domain reads GAGVSQSPSNKVTEKGKDVELRCDPISGHTALYWYRQSLGQGLEFLIYFQGNSAPDKSGLPSDRFSAERTGGSVSTLTIQRTQQEDSAVYLCASSLGQGFGGYTFGSGTRLTVV.

In this sample, this clonotype turned up a few times. The J gene is TRBJ2-7, the V gene TRBV7-8; 10 bases fit TRBD2. There are 17 residues in the CDR3. Germline V gives CDR1 SGHVS, CDR2 FQNEAQ. V gave up 2 bases and J gave up 4 bases; unmatched junction bases: 11. The CDR3 region has the DNA TGTGCCAGCAGCTTATTCCTAGCGGGAGAACGACTATACGAGCAGTACTTC. Translation gives CASSLFLAGERLYEQYF. Complete variable domain (other parts from reference TRBV7-8 and TRBJ2-7): GAGVSQSPRYKVAKRGQDVALRCDPISGHVSLFWYQQALGQGPEFLTYFQNEAQLDKSGLPSDRFFAERPEGSVSTLKIQRTQQEDSAVYLCASSLFLAGERLYEQYFGPGTRLTVT.

The chain has TRBV7-8 and TRBJ2-1, with D possibly being TRBD1 or TRBD2 (5 bases each). V was pared by 3 bases and J by 0 bases, with 15 bases between. The CDR3 loop spans 17 amino acids. Germline values: CDR1 SGHVS, CDR2 FQNEAQ. In DNA form, the CDR3 reads TGTGCCAGCAGCTTCAACACCGGGACCCTCTCCTACAATGAGCAGTTCTTC. Its translation: CASSFNTGTLSYNEQFF.

This clonotype has just a few counts. V usage is TRBV4-3 and J usage is TRBJ2-3; 11 bases match TRBD2. CDR3 length: 18 amino acids. The V gene's germline CDR1 is LGHNA and CDR2 YSLEER. With V trimmed by 2 bases and J by 0 bases, 7 bases remained unmatched. CDR3 DNA: TGCGCCAGCAGCCAAACAAGGGGACTAGCGGCTAGCACAGATACGCAGTATTTT. Translating gives CASSQTRGLAASTDTQYF.

This clonotype occurred a few times. The V call is TRBV6-2 or TRBV6-3, the J call TRBJ2-3; 8 nucleotides agree with TRBD1. Trimming cost V 6 bases and J 3 bases; bases outside gene matches: 5. This CDR3 comprises 14 residues. The germline V gene encodes CDR1 MNHEY and CDR2 SVGEGT. The DNA for the CDR3 is TGTGCCAGCAGAGGAGACAGGGGAACAGATACGCAGTATTTT. This encodes CASRGDRGTDTQYF.

This clonotype showed up just a few times. CDR3 sequence reads: CASSQGWGASSGNTIYF. The CDR3 region has the DNA TGCGCCAGCAGCCAAGGCTGGGGGGCCAGCTCTGGAAACACCATATATTTT. The chain links TRBV4-1 to TRBJ1-3, with D possibly TRBD1 on 6 matching bases. V lost 1 base and J lost 0, with 13 bases in between. The germline V gene encodes CDR1 MGHRA and CDR2 YSYEKL. The CDR3 sequence is 17 residues long.